Here is one TCR beta chain with its context. Categorization into cohorts depended on clinical history that participants reported. Among Cohort 3 donors, those recovered had two negative PCRs, clearance, or symptom resolution. Per germline, CDR1 SGHNT and CDR2 YENEEA. The V end was cut by 5 bases, the J end by 6 bases, with 25 bases between. The CDR3 has 18 amino acids. The entry originates in a study of blood T cell repertoires in COVID-19. Study-level background: Sample material is recorded as cDNA or gDNA derived from T cells, B-cell-depleted T cells, or PBMCs.

The repertoire was sequenced with immunoSEQ multiplex PCR; TCRdb's copy has only in-frame clones and lacks some. The table lists about 290,000 clones, about nine tenths of them singletons. V and J are TRBV11-3 and TRBJ1-4, with TRBD1 as a possible D gene (6 bases). Sequencing was done on a sample of PBMCs or T cells enriched from blood (not recorded which). The clonotype originates from a woman aged 35 to 49 who had recovered from COVID-19. DNA of the CDR3: TGTGCCAGCAGCCCTACCGGGACACATGGGGATGAGGATGAAAAACTGTTTTTT. Its translation is CASSPTGTHGDEDEKLFF.